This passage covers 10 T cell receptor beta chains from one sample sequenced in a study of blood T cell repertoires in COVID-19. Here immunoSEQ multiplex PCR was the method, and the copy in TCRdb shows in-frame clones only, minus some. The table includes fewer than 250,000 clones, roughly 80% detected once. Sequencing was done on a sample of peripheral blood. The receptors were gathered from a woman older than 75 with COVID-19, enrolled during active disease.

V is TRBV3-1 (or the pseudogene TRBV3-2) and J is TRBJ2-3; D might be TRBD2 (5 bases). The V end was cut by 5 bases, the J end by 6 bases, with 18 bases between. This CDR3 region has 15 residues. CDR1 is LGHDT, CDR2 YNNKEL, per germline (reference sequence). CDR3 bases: TGTGCCAGCAGCACGTCGGGATCCTATGGGGATACGCAGTATTTT. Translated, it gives CASSTSGSYGDTQYF.

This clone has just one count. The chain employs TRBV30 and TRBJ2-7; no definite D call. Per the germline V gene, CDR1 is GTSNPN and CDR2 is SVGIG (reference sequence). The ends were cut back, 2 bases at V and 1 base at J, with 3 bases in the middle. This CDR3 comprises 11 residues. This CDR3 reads CAWSSSYEQYF. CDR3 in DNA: TGTGCCTGGAGTTCATCCTACGAGCAGTACTTC.

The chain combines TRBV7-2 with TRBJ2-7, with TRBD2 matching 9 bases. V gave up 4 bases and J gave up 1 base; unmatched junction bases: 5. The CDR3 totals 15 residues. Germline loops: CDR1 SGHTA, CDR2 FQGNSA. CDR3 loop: CASSYSGGPSYEQYF. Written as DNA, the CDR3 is TGTGCCAGCAGCTATAGCGGGGGCCCTTCCTACGAGCAGTACTTC.

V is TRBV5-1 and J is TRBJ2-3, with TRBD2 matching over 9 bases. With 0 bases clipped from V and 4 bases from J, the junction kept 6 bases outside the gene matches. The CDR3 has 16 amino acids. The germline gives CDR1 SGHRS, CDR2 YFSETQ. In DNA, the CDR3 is TGCGCCAGCAGCTTGGGAGGTAGCGGGGGCTCAGATACGCAGTATTTT. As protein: CASSLGGSGGSDTQYF.

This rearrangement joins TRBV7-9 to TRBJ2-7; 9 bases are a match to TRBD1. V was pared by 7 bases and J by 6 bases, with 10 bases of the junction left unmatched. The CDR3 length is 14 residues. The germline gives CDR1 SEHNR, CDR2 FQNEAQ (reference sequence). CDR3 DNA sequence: TGTGCCAGCACCCCTCCCGGGACAGGGAGCGAGCAGTACTTC. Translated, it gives CASTPPGTGSEQYF.

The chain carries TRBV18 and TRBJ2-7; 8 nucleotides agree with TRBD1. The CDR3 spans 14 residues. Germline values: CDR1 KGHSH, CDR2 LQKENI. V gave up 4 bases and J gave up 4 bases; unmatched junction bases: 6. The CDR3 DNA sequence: TGTGCCAGCTCACTGGGACAGGCACCTTACGAGCAGTACTTC. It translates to CASSLGQAPYEQYF.

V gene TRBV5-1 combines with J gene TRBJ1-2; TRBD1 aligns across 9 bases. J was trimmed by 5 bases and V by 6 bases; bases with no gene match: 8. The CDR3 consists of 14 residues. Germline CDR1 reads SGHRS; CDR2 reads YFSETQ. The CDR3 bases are TGCGCCAGCACGTCACAGGGGGCAGGGTATGGCTACACCTTC. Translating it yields CASTSQGAGYGYTF.

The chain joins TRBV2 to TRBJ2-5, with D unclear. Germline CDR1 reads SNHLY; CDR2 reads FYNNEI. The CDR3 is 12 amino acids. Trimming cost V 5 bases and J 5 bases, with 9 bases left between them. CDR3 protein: CASSQSMETQYF. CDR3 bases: TGTGCCAGCAGTCAGTCAATGGAGACCCAGTACTTC.

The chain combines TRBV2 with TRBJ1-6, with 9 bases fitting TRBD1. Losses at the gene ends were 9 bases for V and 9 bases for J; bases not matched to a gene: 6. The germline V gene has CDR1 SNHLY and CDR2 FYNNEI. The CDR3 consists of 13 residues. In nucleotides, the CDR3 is TGTGCCAGTGAAAAGGGACAGGGTTCACCCCTCCACTTT. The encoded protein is CASEKGQGSPLHF.

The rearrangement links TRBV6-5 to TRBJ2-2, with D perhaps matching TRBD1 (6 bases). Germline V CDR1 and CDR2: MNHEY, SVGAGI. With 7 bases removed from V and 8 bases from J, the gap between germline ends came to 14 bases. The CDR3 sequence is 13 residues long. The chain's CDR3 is CASNRLGAGELFF. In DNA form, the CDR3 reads TGTGCCAGCAACCGTCTGGGGGCGGGGGAGCTGTTTTTT.